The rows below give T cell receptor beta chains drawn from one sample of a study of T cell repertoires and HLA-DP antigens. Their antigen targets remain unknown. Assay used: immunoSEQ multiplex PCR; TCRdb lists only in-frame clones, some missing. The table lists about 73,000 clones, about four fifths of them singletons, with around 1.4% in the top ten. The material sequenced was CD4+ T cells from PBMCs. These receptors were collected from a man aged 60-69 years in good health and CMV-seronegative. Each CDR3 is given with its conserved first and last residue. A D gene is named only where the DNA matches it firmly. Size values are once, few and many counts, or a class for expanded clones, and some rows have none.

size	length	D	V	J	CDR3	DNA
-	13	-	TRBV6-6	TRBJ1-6	CASSNGGNSPLHF	TGTGCCAGCAGCAATGGGGGGAATTCACCCCTCCACTTT
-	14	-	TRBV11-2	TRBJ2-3	CASSLSRSTDTQYF	TGTGCCAGCAGCCTTAGCAGGTCCACAGATACGCAGTATTTT
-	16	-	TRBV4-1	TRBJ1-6	CASSQDIRDVGMTLHF	TGCGCCAGCAGCCAAGATATTCGCGACGTCGGTATGACCCTCCACTTT
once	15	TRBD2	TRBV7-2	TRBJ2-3	CASSSISGSTDTQYF	TGTGCCAGCAGCTCGATTAGCGGGAGCACAGATACGCAGTATTTT
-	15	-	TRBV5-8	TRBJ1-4	CASSFLQTTNEKLFF	TGTGCCAGCAGCTTTTTACAGACAACTAATGAAAAACTGTTTTTT
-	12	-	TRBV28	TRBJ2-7	CASRQGTYEQYF	TGTGCCAGCAGACAAGGGACCTACGAGCAGTACTTC
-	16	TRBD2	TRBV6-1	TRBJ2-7	CASSGILAGGDYEQYF	TGTGCCAGCAGTGGTATACTAGCGGGGGGGGACTACGAGCAGTACTTC
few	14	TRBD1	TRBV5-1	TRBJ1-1	CASSSDRGQTEAFF	TGCGCCAGCAGCTCGGACAGGGGGCAGACTGAAGCTTTCTTT
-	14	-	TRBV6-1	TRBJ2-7	CASSDFARSYEQYF	TGTGCCAGCAGTGACTTTGCCAGATCCTACGAGCAGTACTTC
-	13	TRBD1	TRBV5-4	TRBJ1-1	CARGRDRGAEAFF	TGTGCCAGAGGCCGGGACAGGGGGGCTGAAGCTTTCTTT
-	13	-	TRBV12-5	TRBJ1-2	CASGLRGDYGYTF	TGTGCTAGTGGTTTGCGGGGGGACTATGGCTACACCTTC
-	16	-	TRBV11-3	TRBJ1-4	CASSLDPRDGNEKLFF	TGTGCCAGCAGCTTAGATCCCAGGGACGGTAATGAAAAACTGTTTTTT
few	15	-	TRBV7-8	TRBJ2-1	CASSSDFQAYNEQFF	TGTGCCAGCAGCTCAGACTTCCAGGCCTACAATGAGCAGTTCTTC
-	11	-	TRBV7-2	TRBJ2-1	CASSEYNEQFF	TGTGCCAGCAGCGAGTACAATGAGCAGTTCTTC
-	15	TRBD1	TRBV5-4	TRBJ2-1	CASSLARDRYNEQFF	TGTGCCAGCAGCCTTGCCCGGGACAGATACAATGAGCAGTTCTTC
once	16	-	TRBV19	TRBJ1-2	CASSIPQGDRISGYTF	TGTGCCAGTAGTATCCCGCAGGGCGATCGGATTTCTGGCTACACCTTC
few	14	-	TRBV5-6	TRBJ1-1	CASRRGSGNTEAFF	TGTGCCAGCAGACGGGGGTCGGGGAACACTGAAGCTTTCTTT
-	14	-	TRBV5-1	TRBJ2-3	CASSSDSPTDTQYF	TGCGCCAGCAGCTCGGACAGCCCCACAGATACGCAGTATTTT
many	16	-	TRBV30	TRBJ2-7	CAWSVLGGALPYEQYF	TGTGCCTGGAGTGTACTTGGCGGGGCATTGCCCTACGAGCAGTACTTC
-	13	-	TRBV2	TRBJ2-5	CASSESHGGTQYF	TGTGCCAGCAGTGAAAGTCACGGTGGGACCCAGTACTTC
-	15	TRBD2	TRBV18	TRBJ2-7	CASSPSGGGDWEQYF	TGTGCCAGCTCGCCTAGCGGGGGGGGCGATTGGGAGCAGTACTTC
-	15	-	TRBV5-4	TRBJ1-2	CASSFVGRPEDGYTF	TGTGCCAGCAGCTTCGTAGGAAGGCCCGAGGATGGCTACACCTTC
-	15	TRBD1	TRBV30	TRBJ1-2	CAWSVQARGRIGYTF	TGTGCCTGGAGTGTACAGGCCAGGGGGAGAATTGGCTACACCTTC
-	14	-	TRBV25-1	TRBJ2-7	CASSDRVGTGEQYF	TGTGCCAGCAGTGATAGGGTGGGGACGGGCGAGCAGTACTTC
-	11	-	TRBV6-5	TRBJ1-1	CASSQGSEAFF	TGTGCCAGCAGCCAGGGGAGCGAAGCTTTCTTT
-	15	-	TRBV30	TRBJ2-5	CAWSVWDASQETQYF	TGTGCCTGGAGTGTATGGGACGCGAGCCAAGAGACCCAGTACTTC
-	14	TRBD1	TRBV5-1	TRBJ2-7	CASSPRDRLYEQYF	TGCGCCAGCAGCCCCCGGGACAGACTCTACGAGCAGTACTTC
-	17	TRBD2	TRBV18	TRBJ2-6	CATSPSAGYSGANVLTF	TGTGCCACCTCGCCTTCAGCGGGGTACTCTGGGGCCAACGTCCTGACTTTC